The 24 T cell receptor beta chains in this list originate from one sample, sequenced in a study of beta chain features in type 1 diabetes. Every bit of the isolated RNA underwent reverse transcription, so sequencing read expressed TCRB transcripts. Sequencing used immunoSEQ multiplex PCR; TCRdb keeps in-frame clones, though not all of them. The table records some 160,000 clones, 6.5% to 8.5% of them present only once. These receptors have no known antigen. General study points: Type 1 diabetes patients had TCRB CDR3s that were shorter (moderately but significantly so) in all four CD4+ subsets.

Sequenced: central memory CD4+ T cells from blood. All receptors derive from a woman between 18 and 29 years old with type 1 diabetes.

The chain's CDR3 is CASSLGVRQETQYF. The CDR3 DNA reads as TGTGCCAGCAGCTTAGGGGTTCGGCAAGAGACCCAGTACTTC. The chain employs TRBV5-4 and TRBJ2-5, with D tentatively TRBD1 (5 bases). The CDR3 is 14 residues long. The germline gives CDR1 SGHNT, CDR2 YYREEE (reference sequence). Deletions cut 2 bases from V and 2 bases from J, with 10 bases between.

This clone was detected only a few times. The V call is TRBV30, the J call TRBJ2-7; TRBD2 agrees at 12 bases. V lost 1 base, J lost 2 bases, and 3 bases stayed unmatched. The CDR3 length is 15 residues. From germline, CDR1 is GTSNPN and CDR2 SVGIG (reference sequence). This CDR3 is CAWSAGLAGPYEQYF. CDR3 DNA: TGTGCCTGGAGTGCAGGACTAGCGGGGCCCTACGAGCAGTACTTC.

V is TRBV5-6 and J is TRBJ1-6; perhaps TRBD1 as D (5 bases). The CDR3 loop spans 13 amino acids. CDR1 and CDR2 from the germline V gene are SGHDT and YYEEEE. Trimming took 1 base from V and 7 from J, leaving 6 bases between them. CDR3 loop: CASSLRGNSPLHF. CDR3 sequence (DNA): TGTGCCAGCAGCTTGAGGGGAAATTCACCCCTCCACTTT. Full variable domain (missing parts from reference TRBV5-6 and TRBJ1-6): DAGVTQSPTHLIKTRGQQVTLRCSPKSGHDTVSWYQQALGQGPQFIFQYYEEEERQRGNFPDRFSGHQFPNYSSELNVNALLLGDSALYLCASSLRGNSPLHFGNGTRLTVT.

Details on this clone: The sample has other DNA sequences that encode this CDR3 too. The chain couples TRBV7-9 to TRBJ2-3, with no clear D. Germline V gene sequence: CDR1 SEHNR, CDR2 FQNEAQ (reference sequence). V lost 3 bases and J 4 bases, leaving 5 bases between the germline ends. The CDR3 runs 12 residues. The CDR3 DNA reads TGTGCCAGCAGCTTGGCGGCAGATACGCAGTATTTT. Its translation is CASSLAADTQYF.

Of note for this clone: The sample has other DNA sequences that encode this CDR3 too. The chain has TRBV28 and TRBJ1-4; 10 nucleotides match TRBD1. V dropped 5 bases and J dropped 8; count of bases not matched to a gene: 5. The CDR3 extends over 14 amino acids. Germline assignment: CDR1 MDHEN and CDR2 SYDVKM. As DNA, the CDR3 is TGTGCCAGCAGTCTGACAGGGGGCTCCGAAAAACTGTTTTTT. Translation gives CASSLTGGSEKLFF. Combining the CDR3 with reference TRBV28 and TRBJ1-4 gives the whole variable domain DVKVTQSSRYLVKRTGEKVFLECVQDMDHENMFWYRQDPGLGLRLIYFSYDVKMKEKGDIPEGYSVSREKKERFSLILESASTNQTSMYLCASSLTGGSEKLFFGSGTQLSVL.

This rearrangement joins TRBV4-1 to TRBJ2-1, with a tentative D call TRBD1 (5 bases). The CDR3 sequence is 19 residues long. Germline CDR1 reads MGHRA; CDR2 reads YSYEKL. V lost 1 base and J 5 bases, leaving 24 bases between the germline ends. This CDR3 is CASSQVVLVGPHLDNEQFF. As DNA, the CDR3 is TGCGCCAGCAGCCAAGTTGTTCTTGTGGGGCCGCATCTTGACAATGAGCAGTTCTTC.

This clone appeared a few times. V gene TRBV5-4 combines with J gene TRBJ1-2, with D uncertain. Deletions cut 5 bases from V and 2 bases from J, with 25 bases between. CDR1 is SGHNT, CDR2 YYREEE, per germline (reference sequence). CDR3 length: 18 amino acids. DNA for the CDR3: TGTGCCAGCAGGTCAGGACTGGTTCCCTCTCCCCGGAACTATGGCTACACCTTC. It specifies CASRSGLVPSPRNYGYTF.

The rearrangement links TRBV28 to TRBJ1-2; D is uncertain. Trimming took off 6 bases at V and 9 bases at J, with 14 bases between the two ends. Germline CDR1 reads MDHEN; CDR2 reads SYDVKM. This CDR3 has 12 residues. CDR3 loop: CASSYGRLSYTF. The CDR3 DNA sequence: TGTGCCAGCAGCTACGGGAGGCTGAGCTACACCTTC.

The V call is TRBV7-2, the J call TRBJ1-2, with 8 bases that match TRBD1. V shed 1 base and J 6 bases; nucleotides not matched to a gene: 7. There are 15 residues in the CDR3. The germline gives CDR1 SGHTA, CDR2 FQGNSA. The CDR3 bases are TGTGCCAGCAGCTTAGTCCAGGGCAGGGGGCATGGCTACACCTTC. Its translation: CASSLVQGRGHGYTF. The full variable domain, its missing parts supplied by reference TRBV7-2 and TRBJ1-2, is GAGVSQSPSNKVTEKGKDVELRCDPISGHTALYWYRQSLGQGLEFLIYFQGNSAPDKSGLPSDRFSAERTGGSVSTLTIQRTQQEDSAVYLCASSLVQGRGHGYTFGSGTRLTVV.

The V call is TRBV7-9, the J call TRBJ1-2, with a tentative D call TRBD1 (5 bases). The CDR3 loop spans 16 amino acids. Per germline, CDR1 SEHNR and CDR2 FQNEAQ (reference sequence). The germline V and J ends were trimmed by 5 bases and 2 bases, with 18 bases remaining between them. The DNA of the CDR3 is TGTGCCAGCAGCCCGGCTGGGGCGACCGGGAACTATGGCTACACCTTC. Translation gives CASSPAGATGNYGYTF.

This clone has only a few counts. V and J are TRBV7-9 and TRBJ2-1, with TRBD1 identical over 8 bases. The CDR3 totals 15 residues. Germline V gene sequence: CDR1 SEHNR, CDR2 FQNEAQ (reference sequence). J was trimmed by 9 bases and V by 5 bases; bases with no gene match: 12. The CDR3 here is CASSPGGPDRGEQFF. CDR3 in DNA: TGTGCCAGCAGCCCAGGTGGCCCAGACAGGGGTGAGCAGTTCTTC.

The chain is built from TRBV4-3 and TRBJ1-6; maybe TRBD1 (5 bases). Germline-derived CDR1 and CDR2 are LGHNA and YSLEER. Trimming took 0 bases from V and 15 from J, leaving 9 bases between them. This CDR3 spans 12 amino acids. The CDR3 is CASSQDLGDLHF. The DNA for the CDR3 is TGCGCCAGCAGCCAAGATCTAGGGGACCTCCACTTT.

The J gene is TRBJ1-1, the V gene TRBV18; D unresolved. Germline CDR1 is KGHSH and CDR2 is LQKENI. Trimming took off 4 bases at V and 3 bases at J, with 12 bases between the two ends. This CDR3 has 14 amino acids. CDR3 in DNA: TGTGCCAGCTCACTCGGGTTGAGAGACACTGAAGCTTTCTTT. It is translated as CASSLGLRDTEAFF.

The rearrangement links TRBV28 to TRBJ2-7, with 7 bases fitting TRBD2. In germline, CDR1 is MDHEN, CDR2 SYDVKM. The CDR3 is made up of 12 amino acids. V was clipped by 10 bases and J by 7 bases; unmatched bases: 10. The CDR3 region has the DNA TGTGCCACTTATAGCGGGCTGGGGGAGCAGTACTTC. Protein product: CATYSGLGEQYF.

The chain uses TRBV15 and TRBJ1-1; D call uncertain. Germline V CDR1 and CDR2: LNHNV, YYDKDF (reference sequence). V lost 8 bases and J 11 bases, leaving 24 bases between the germline ends. This CDR3 spans 14 amino acids. The CDR3 coding sequence is TGTGCCACCCATCAGCGACCCCCAAACGAGTCGGCTTTCTTT. This gives the protein CATHQRPPNESAFF.

V is TRBV4-1 and J is TRBJ2-1; D possibly corresponds to TRBD1 (6 bases). The CDR3 consists of 15 residues. Germline assignment: CDR1 MGHRA and CDR2 YSYEKL. Between the trimmed V and J ends, which lost 1 base and 1 base, there was a span of 8 bases. The CDR3 DNA follows: TGCGCCAGCAGCCAAGGGCAGGGGTCCTACAATGAGCAGTTCTTC. This encodes CASSQGQGSYNEQFF.

This clone was recorded at least ten times. The genes are TRBV6-6 and TRBJ1-2; a weak D match, TRBD1 (5 bases). In germline, CDR1 is MNHNY, CDR2 SVGAGI (reference sequence). The CDR3 sequence is 12 residues long. Trimming took off 11 bases at V and 8 bases at J, with 18 bases between the two ends. CDR3 region: CACGGAGRGYTF. Written as DNA, the CDR3 is TGTGCCTGCGGAGGGGCGGGTCGGGGCTACACCTTC.

This chain links TRBV2 with TRBJ2-7; 8 bases agree with TRBD1. The CDR3 consists of 13 residues. Germline V gives CDR1 SNHLY, CDR2 FYNNEI. V dropped 4 bases and J dropped 5; count of bases not matched to a gene: 4. The CDR3 DNA follows: TGTGCCAGCAGTGGGACAGGGTACAACGAGCAGTACTTC. Protein sequence: CASSGTGYNEQYF. The whole variable domain, filled in from reference TRBV2 and TRBJ2-7, reads EPEVTQTPSHQVTQMGQEVILRCVPISNHLYFYWYRQILGQKVEFLVSFYNNEISEKSEIFDDQFSVERPDGSNFTLKIRSTKLEDSAMYFCASSGTGYNEQYFGPGTRLTVT.

The V and J genes are TRBV6-6 and TRBJ2-5, with 9 positions matching TRBD2. Germline values: CDR1 MNHNY, CDR2 SVGAGI (reference sequence). The CDR3 consists of 16 residues. V lost 0 bases to trimming and J lost 1 base; unmatched junction nucleotides: 3. CDR3 nucleotides: TGTGCCAGCAGTTACTCGGGCGGGAGGGTCCAAGAGACCCAGTACTTC. Amino acids: CASSYSGGRVQETQYF.

V usage is TRBV5-1 and J usage is TRBJ1-2; D is perhaps TRBD1 (6 bases). There are 13 residues in the CDR3. Between the trimmed V and J ends, which lost 4 bases and 3 bases, there was a span of 10 bases. Germline values: CDR1 SGHRS, CDR2 YFSETQ. CDR3 in amino acids: CASSETGDYGYTF. The CDR3 nucleotides are TGCGCCAGCAGCGAGACAGGCGACTATGGCTACACCTTC.

The chain uses TRBV11-1 and TRBJ2-7; maybe TRBD1 (6 bases). Germline CDR1 SGHAT, CDR2 FQDESV (reference sequence). V lost 5 bases and J lost 5, with 13 bases in between. The length of the CDR3 is 13 residues. The CDR3 DNA sequence: TGTGCCAGCAGCCAGGGGCATGGTAACGAGCAGTACTTC. Its protein product is CASSQGHGNEQYF.

A few counts support this clone. The chain joins TRBV29-1 to TRBJ2-1; a weak D match, TRBD2 (6 bases). The germline V gene encodes CDR1 SQVTM and CDR2 ANQGSEA. This CDR3 is built from 13 residues. V dropped 7 bases and J dropped 3 bases, with 13 bases sitting between them. CDR3 coding DNA: TGCAGCGGTGGCGGGGACCACTACAATGAGCAGTTCTTC. Its protein product is CSGGGDHYNEQFF.

The chain carries TRBV7-3 and TRBJ2-1; 9 bases map to TRBD2. CDR3 length equals 14 residues. The V segment lost 0 bases and the J segment 7 bases; nucleotides outside the gene matches: 1. From germline, CDR1 is SGHTA and CDR2 FQGTGA. The CDR3 spells CASSLTSGSNEQFF. CDR3 coding DNA: TGTGCCAGCAGCTTAACTAGCGGGAGTAATGAGCAGTTCTTC.

The chain couples TRBV7-2 to TRBJ1-2, with unresolved D. The V gene lost 5 bases and the J gene lost 4 bases, with 11 bases spanning the gap. The germline CDR1 and CDR2 sequences are SGHTA and FQGNSA. The CDR3 contains 13 residues. The CDR3 region has the DNA TGTGCCAGCAGCGACGGGAAAGCCTATGGCTACACCTTC. This translates into CASSDGKAYGYTF.